This T cell receptor beta chain appears in the sequencing data of a study of control samples from healthy donors and cancer patients. In regard to this clone: The identical CDR3 is also encoded by other nucleotide sequences in the sample.

Some clones are missing from TCRdb's copy, which holds only in-frame ones; the method was immunoSEQ multiplex PCR. Of about 82,000 clones in the sample, about nine tenths are singletons; the top ten hold roughly 6.7%. Germline-derived CDR1 and CDR2 are LGHDT and YNNKEL (reference sequence). The CDR3 consists of 16 residues. With 1 base removed from V and 2 bases from J, the gap between germline ends came to 9 bases. This receptor was obtained from a man in his forties or fifties in good health. Sequencing was performed on blood. The J gene is TRBJ2-6, the V gene TRBV3-1 (or the pseudogene TRBV3-2); tentatively, D is TRBD2 (6 bases). The CDR3 DNA is TGTGCCAGCAGCCAAGGGGGCGGGGCTGGGGCCAACGTCCTGACTTTC. Translated, it gives CASSQGGGAGANVLTF.